The 19 T cell receptor beta chains below were found in one sample sequenced in a study of CD8 T cells in Susac syndrome. A quantity of roughly 0.5 to 1 ug RNA underwent reverse transcription using random hexamers. From the immunoSEQ multiplex PCR reads, TCRdb called clonotypes with MiXCR, one entry per CDR3 protein. The data show hundreds of thousands of distinct CDR3 sequences, with 95% seen just once and 0.095% held by the top ten. Material: CD4+ T cells from PBMCs. These receptor sequences come from a human donor with multiple sclerosis.

The V call is TRBV20-1, the J call TRBJ1-6, with unresolved D. CDR1 and CDR2 from the germline V gene are DFQATT and SNEGSKA (reference sequence). The CDR3 has 13 amino acids. The CDR3 region is CSPAPHTNSPLHF. CDR3 sequence (DNA): TGCAGCCCCGCCCCGCACACTAATTCACCCCTCCACTTT.

The gene calls are TRBV15 and TRBJ2-7, with D perhaps assigned TRBD1 or TRBD2 (5 bases each). V lost 4 bases, J lost 0 bases, and 10 bases lay in between. Germline CDR1 LNHNV, CDR2 YYDKDF (reference sequence). The CDR3 has 14 residues. The CDR3 DNA sequence: TGTGCCACCAGCAACCGGGACGCCTCCTACGAGCAGTACTTC. Translating gives CATSNRDASYEQYF. Full variable domain (outside the CDR3, taken from reference TRBV15 and TRBJ2-7): DAMVIQNPRYQVTQFGKPVTLSCSQTLNHNVMYWYQQKSSQAPKLLFHYYDKDFNNEADTPDNFQSRRPNTSFCFLDIRSPGLGDTAMYLCATSNRDASYEQYFGPGTRLTVT.

This chain uses TRBV12-3 or TRBV12-4 with TRBJ1-3; D remains unclear. The CDR3 totals 13 residues. V was cut by 2 bases and J by 4 bases, with 6 bases left in between. CDR3 in amino acids: CASSLLRGNTIYF. The CDR3 region has the DNA TGTGCCAGCAGTTTATTGCGAGGAAACACCATATATTTT.

This chain uses TRBV20-1 with TRBJ2-1, with 7 bases identical to TRBD2. The CDR3 extends over 15 amino acids. With V trimmed by 0 bases and J by 3 bases, 5 bases remained unmatched. Germline V gene lookup returns CDR1 DFQATT and CDR2 SNEGSKA (reference sequence). In DNA form, the CDR3 reads TGCAGTGCTAGAGAACGGCGGGGGATCTACAATGAGCAGTTCTTC. Its protein product is CSARERRGIYNEQFF.

This clonotype has a single count. The chain links TRBV20-1 to TRBJ2-6; no clear D. The CDR3 has 14 residues. Deletions cut 3 bases from V and 1 base from J, with 7 bases between. The germline gives CDR1 DFQATT, CDR2 SNEGSKA (reference sequence). Here the CDR3 reads CSAREDSGANVLTF. The DNA of the CDR3 is TGCAGTGCTAGGGAAGATTCTGGGGCCAACGTCCTGACTTTC.

The V and J genes are TRBV20-1 and TRBJ2-1; 7 bases align to TRBD1. V was pared by 3 bases and J by 9 bases, with 5 bases of the junction left unmatched. Germline assignment: CDR1 DFQATT and CDR2 SNEGSKA (reference sequence). CDR3 length: 12 amino acids. The CDR3 nucleotides read TGCAGTGCTAGCCTCGACAGGGTTGAGCAGTTCTTC. Translating gives CSASLDRVEQFF.

The chain is built from TRBV5-6 and TRBJ2-7; possibly TRBD1 or TRBD2 for D (5 bases each). Trimming left V 4 bases short and J 1 base short, with 15 bases between. The CDR3 loop spans 15 amino acids. Germline CDR1 SGHDT, CDR2 YYEEEE. CDR3 sequence reads: CASSPRDRLSYEQYF. The CDR3 nucleotides are TGTGCCAGCAGCCCAAGGGACCGACTGTCCTACGAGCAGTACTTC.

The gene calls are TRBV3-1 and TRBJ1-5; D uncertain. Germline values: CDR1 LGHDT, CDR2 YNNKEL (reference sequence). Trimming took off 3 bases at V and 6 bases at J, with 9 bases between the two ends. The CDR3 is 13 amino acids. This chain's CDR3 is CASSQQPGQPQHF. The CDR3 DNA is TGTGCCAGCAGCCAGCAGCCCGGTCAGCCCCAGCATTTT.

CDR3 bases: TGTGCCAGCAGCTTAAATCTCCGGACAGGGCAAGAGACCCAGTACTTC. This encodes CASSLNLRTGQETQYF. V and J are TRBV11-2 and TRBJ2-5; 8 positions match TRBD1. This CDR3 is 16 amino acids long. The trim removed 2 bases at V and 2 bases at J, leaving 7 bases unmatched. CDR1 is SGHAT and CDR2 is FQNNGV in the germline V gene.

V is TRBV12-3 or TRBV12-4 and J is TRBJ2-7; tentative D call: TRBD2 (6 bases). CDR3 length equals 13 residues. V was trimmed by 1 base and J by 5 bases, leaving 9 bases between them. The CDR3 loop reads CASSLGGGDEQYF. The DNA of the CDR3 is TGTGCCAGCAGTTTAGGTGGCGGGGACGAGCAGTACTTC.

The gene calls are TRBV30 and TRBJ2-6; 7 bases fit TRBD1. This CDR3 has 16 amino acids. CDR1 and CDR2 (germline): GTSNPN, SVGIG (reference sequence). V gave up 3 bases and J gave up 2 bases; unmatched junction bases: 7. CDR3 sequence (DNA): TGTGCCTGGAGCCGCGACAGGGTTGCTGGGGCCAACGTCCTGACTTTC. The encoded protein is CAWSRDRVAGANVLTF.

CDR3 nucleotide sequence: TGCAGCGCCGAAAGTACTAGCTCCTACGAGCAGTACTTC. Protein: CSAESTSSYEQYF. The chain recombines TRBV29-1 with TRBJ2-7; tentatively, D is TRBD2 (5 bases). Germline V lookup: CDR1 SQVTM, CDR2 ANQGSEA. This CDR3 comprises 13 residues. The V gene lost 7 bases and the J gene lost 0 bases, with 13 bases spanning the gap.

The V gene is TRBV6-1, the J gene TRBJ2-5; TRBD2 matches at 7 bases. The CDR3 is made up of 15 amino acids. Trimming removed 0 bases from V and 7 bases from J; junction bases left unmatched: 8. Germline V lookup: CDR1 MNHNS, CDR2 SASEGT. Written as DNA, the CDR3 is TGTGCCAGCAGTGAAGCGATTCGACTAGCCGGGACCCAGTACTTC. Translation: CASSEAIRLAGTQYF.

CDR3 sequence (DNA): TGTGCCAGCTCACCGCTCCGGGACGGCTCCTACAATGAGCAGTTCTTC. Translating gives CASSPLRDGSYNEQFF. The chain links TRBV18 to TRBJ2-1; possibly TRBD1 or TRBD2 for D (5 bases each). This CDR3 region has 16 residues. Germline loops: CDR1 KGHSH, CDR2 LQKENI. The ends were cut back, 3 bases at V and 0 bases at J, with 12 bases in the middle.

The chain recombines TRBV12-3 or TRBV12-4 with TRBJ2-5; 10 bases are shared with TRBD1. There are 15 residues in the CDR3. Trimming at V came to 6 bases and at J to 0 bases, leaving 4 bases not matched to a gene. The CDR3 nucleotides are TGTGCCAGCAGCGGGGGACAGGGGTACCAAGAGACCCAGTACTTC. The encoded protein is CASSGGQGYQETQYF.

The CDR3 region is CASKAGTNLGEQYF. The CDR3 DNA sequence: TGTGCCAGCAAAGCCGGGACCAACTTGGGCGAGCAGTACTTC. The genes are TRBV28 and TRBJ2-7, with D perhaps assigned TRBD1 or TRBD2 (5 bases each). V shed 7 bases and J shed 6 bases, with 19 bases lying between them. The CDR3 runs to 14 residues. The germline CDR1 and CDR2 sequences are MDHEN and SYDVKM.

The chain combines TRBV29-1 with TRBJ1-2; 8 positions agree with TRBD1. Germline values: CDR1 SQVTM, CDR2 ANQGSEA. CDR3 length: 13 amino acids. After removal of 6 bases from V and 4 bases from J, the junction contained 7 bases not matched to a gene. DNA for the CDR3: TGCAGCGTGGGAGGACAGGGCCGCTATGGCTACACCTTC. Protein product: CSVGGQGRYGYTF. Full variable domain (missing parts from reference TRBV29-1 and TRBJ1-2): SAVISQKPSRDICQRGTSLTIQCQVDSQVTMMFWYRQQPGQSLTLIATANQGSEATYESGFVIDKFPISRPNLTFSTLTVSNMSPEDSSIYLCSVGGQGRYGYTFGSGTRLTVV.

V gene TRBV28 combines with J gene TRBJ2-2, with 7 nucleotides matching TRBD2. Trimming removed 6 bases from V and 7 bases from J; junction bases left unmatched: 11. The CDR3 consists of 15 residues. CDR1 and CDR2 from the germline V gene are MDHEN and SYDVKM. The CDR3 reads CASSPPRLASGELFF. CDR3 DNA: TGTGCCAGCAGCCCCCCAAGACTAGCCAGCGGGGAGCTGTTTTTT.

The rearrangement links TRBV20-1 to TRBJ2-3, with 10 bases lining up with TRBD2. The junction had 7 bases not matched to a gene; V was cut back by 4 bases and J by 3 bases. The V gene's germline CDR1 is DFQATT and CDR2 SNEGSKA (reference sequence). This CDR3 region has 15 residues. CDR3 nucleotides: TGCAGTGCTACTAGTCTAGCGGGAGAAACAGATACGCAGTATTTT. Its protein is CSATSLAGETDTQYF.